A single sample gave rise to the 17 T cell receptor beta chains below, sequenced in a study of T cell responses to AZD1222 COVID-19 vaccine. The repertoire was sequenced with immunoSEQ multiplex PCR; TCRdb's copy has only in-frame clones and lacks some. The table records approximately 70,000 clones, about four fifths of them present only once. The sample was peripheral blood, taken on day 0 of AZD1222 vaccination. The receptors come from an adult in good health.

The V gene is TRBV27, the J gene TRBJ1-4; possible D gene TRBD1, 6 bases. The CDR3 sequence is 14 residues long. V lost 0 bases and J lost 10, with 12 bases in between. Germline lookup yields CDR1 MNHEY and CDR2 SMNVEV (reference sequence). The CDR3, as DNA: TGTGCCAGCAGTTTATCCAGGGGTGGTGGAAAACTGTTTTTT. Protein sequence: CASSLSRGGGKLFF.

CDR3 loop: CASSPTSGVREKLFF. DNA for the CDR3: TGTGCCAGCTCACCAACATCAGGGGTCCGCGAAAAACTGTTTTTT. V and J are TRBV18 and TRBJ1-4; D perhaps matches TRBD1 (6 bases). This CDR3 has 15 amino acids. V was cut by 2 bases and J by 8 bases, with 15 bases left in between. Germline CDR1 and CDR2: KGHSH and LQKENI.

The genes are TRBV19 and TRBJ1-4; D is possibly TRBD1 (6 bases). This CDR3 has 14 residues. Trimming took off 5 bases at V and 5 bases at J, with 12 bases between the two ends. CDR1 is LNHDA, CDR2 SQIVND, per germline (reference sequence). The CDR3 reads CASSRRGGNEKLFF. The CDR3 region has the DNA TGTGCCAGTAGTCGGAGGGGGGGGAATGAAAAACTGTTTTTT.

The genes are TRBV2 and TRBJ2-3; D possibly corresponds to TRBD2 (5 bases). Per the germline V gene, CDR1 is SNHLY and CDR2 is FYNNEI. Trimming stripped 8 bases from V and 1 base from J, with 16 bases between. The CDR3 sequence is 15 residues long. The CDR3 spells CASSRRVGGTDTQYF. CDR3 bases: TGTGCCAGCTCGCGGCGGGTTGGTGGCACAGATACGCAGTATTTT. Full variable domain (remainder filled in from reference TRBV2 and TRBJ2-3): EPEVTQTPSHQVTQMGQEVILRCVPISNHLYFYWYRQILGQKVEFLVSFYNNEISEKSEIFDDQFSVERPDGSNFTLKIRSTKLEDSAMYFCASSRRVGGTDTQYFGPGTRLTVL.

This clone has more than one count but fewer than ten. The gene calls are TRBV7-2 and TRBJ2-5; TRBD1 is a possible D gene (6 bases). Germline loops: CDR1 SGHTA, CDR2 FQGNSA. Trimming took off 5 bases at V and 0 bases at J, with 13 bases between the two ends. The CDR3 sequence is 15 residues long. CDR3 nucleotide sequence: TGTGCCAGCAGCACCTACGGGGACAACCAAGAGACCCAGTACTTC. It specifies CASSTYGDNQETQYF.

This clone was recorded a few times. The chain couples TRBV19 to TRBJ2-2; possibly TRBD1 for D (6 bases). Germline V gene sequence: CDR1 LNHDA, CDR2 SQIVND (reference sequence). Trimming removed 5 bases from V and 6 bases from J, with 7 bases in between. The CDR3 length is 12 residues. This CDR3 is CASSPGAGELFF. In nucleotides, the CDR3 is TGTGCCAGTAGTCCAGGGGCCGGGGAGCTGTTTTTT.

The J gene is TRBJ1-1, the V gene TRBV5-6; D is unresolved. The CDR3 runs to 13 residues. Germline CDR1 SGHDT, CDR2 YYEEEE. Trimming took off 4 bases at V and 0 bases at J, with 7 bases between the two ends. CDR3 bases: TGTGCCAGCAGCAGGGATTTGAACACTGAAGCTTTCTTT. Residues: CASSRDLNTEAFF. Full variable domain (remainder filled in from reference TRBV5-6 and TRBJ1-1): DAGVTQSPTHLIKTRGQQVTLRCSPKSGHDTVSWYQQALGQGPQFIFQYYEEEERQRGNFPDRFSGHQFPNYSSELNVNALLLGDSALYLCASSRDLNTEAFFGQGTRLTVV.

The chain links TRBV7-9 to TRBJ2-3, with 7 bases that match TRBD2. The length of the CDR3 is 15 residues. The V gene end was trimmed by 4 bases and the J gene end by 0 bases; junction bases not matched to a gene: 4. CDR1 and CDR2 (germline): SEHNR, FQNEAQ (reference sequence). In DNA form, the CDR3 reads TGTGCCAGCAGCTGGGGACTACCAAGCACAGATACGCAGTATTTT. It yields the protein CASSWGLPSTDTQYF.

The chain joins TRBV7-9 to TRBJ2-5; 9 positions agree with TRBD2. There are 15 residues in the CDR3. With V trimmed by 2 bases and J by 4 bases, 5 bases remained unmatched. Germline-derived CDR1 and CDR2 are SEHNR and FQNEAQ (reference sequence). CDR3 DNA: TGTGCCAGCAGCTTACGCGGGGGGGGCGGAGAGACCCAGTACTTC. This translates into CASSLRGGGGETQYF.

Of note for this clone: An end of the junction does not agree with germline; a read error may underlie this. This rearrangement joins TRBV18 to TRBJ1-6; TRBD1 agrees at 7 bases. Germline lookup yields CDR1 KGHSH and CDR2 LQKENI. This CDR3 spans 14 amino acids. Here the CDR3 DNA reads TGTGCCACCTCAGGGACAGCCCGAAATTCACCCCTCCACTTT. This encodes CATSGTARNSPLHF.

This chain uses TRBV5-8 with TRBJ1-3; D is ambiguous. Trimming removed 8 bases from V and 4 bases from J, with 13 bases in between. The CDR3 totals 13 residues. Germline values: CDR1 SGHTS, CDR2 YDEGEE. The CDR3 here is CARKIKGGNTIYF. The CDR3, as DNA: TGTGCCAGGAAGATCAAAGGAGGAAACACCATATATTTT. Complete variable domain (other parts from reference TRBV5-8 and TRBJ1-3): EAGVTQSPTHLIKTRGQQATLRCSPISGHTSVYWYQQALGLGLQFLLWYDEGEERNRGNFPPRFSGRQFPNYSSELNVNALELEDSALYLCARKIKGGNTIYFGEGSWLTVV.

V is TRBV19 and J is TRBJ2-5; 8 nucleotides agree with TRBD1. From germline, CDR1 is LNHDA and CDR2 SQIVND (reference sequence). The CDR3 sequence is 13 residues long. Germline trimming cut 3 bases from V and 4 bases from J; bases unmatched to any gene: 1. CDR3 protein: CASSIDRGETQYF. DNA of the CDR3: TGTGCCAGTAGTATTGACAGGGGAGAGACCCAGTACTTC.

The chain is built from TRBV19 and TRBJ2-1; D is perhaps TRBD2 (7 bases). Trimming stripped 1 base from V and 4 bases from J, with 11 bases between. Germline V CDR1 and CDR2: LNHDA, SQIVND (reference sequence). This CDR3 contains 15 residues. The CDR3 reads CASSIVGGRYNEQFF. CDR3 sequence (DNA): TGTGCCAGTAGTATAGTCGGGGGGCGTTACAATGAGCAGTTCTTC.

The rearrangement joins TRBV11-3 to TRBJ1-4; D ambiguous. Deletions cut 1 base from V and 4 bases from J, with 10 bases between. CDR1 is SGHNT, CDR2 YENEEA, per germline. The CDR3 is 15 amino acids. CDR3 nucleotide sequence: TGTGCCAGCAGCTTAGGCGACAAGAATAATGAAAAACTGTTTTTT. Its translation: CASSLGDKNNEKLFF.

The chain employs TRBV5-1 and TRBJ1-4; TRBD1 matches at 9 bases. Per germline, CDR1 SGHRS and CDR2 YFSETQ. After removal of 4 bases from V and 8 bases from J, the junction contained 9 bases not matched to a gene. The CDR3 spans 15 residues. CDR3 sequence (DNA): TGCGCCAGCAGCCCCCAACAGGGGGCTGGAGAAAAACTGTTTTTT. Translating gives CASSPQQGAGEKLFF.

This clone has a handful of counts. The rearrangement uses TRBV7-3 and TRBJ2-7, with D possibly matching TRBD1 (6 bases). This CDR3 has 14 amino acids. The V end was cut by 3 bases, the J end by 3 bases, with 12 bases between. The germline V gene encodes CDR1 SGHTA and CDR2 FQGTGA. The CDR3 is CASSLGAGDYEQYF. CDR3 nucleotide sequence: TGTGCCAGCAGCTTGGGGGCCGGGGACTACGAGCAGTACTTC. Full variable domain (outside the CDR3, taken from reference TRBV7-3 and TRBJ2-7): GAGVSQTPSNKVTEKGKYVELRCDPISGHTALYWYRQSLGQGPEFLIYFQGTGAADDSGLPNDRFFAVRPEGSVSTLKIQRTERGDSAVYLCASSLGAGDYEQYFGPGTRLTVT.

The chain recombines TRBV10-3 with TRBJ2-7; tentatively, D is TRBD1 or TRBD2 (5 bases each). There are 14 residues in the CDR3. V lost 2 bases and J lost 2, with 10 bases in between. Germline V CDR1 and CDR2: ENHRY, SYGVKD. Written as DNA, the CDR3 is TGTGCCATCAGTGAGACGGGGCAGACCTACGAGCAGTACTTC. Translation gives CAISETGQTYEQYF.